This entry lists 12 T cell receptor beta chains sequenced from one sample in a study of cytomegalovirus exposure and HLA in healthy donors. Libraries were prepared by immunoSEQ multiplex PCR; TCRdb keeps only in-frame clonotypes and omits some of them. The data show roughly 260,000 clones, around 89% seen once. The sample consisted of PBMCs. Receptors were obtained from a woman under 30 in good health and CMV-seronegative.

This CDR3 reads CASSLGASSYEQYF. The CDR3 DNA reads as TGTGCCAGCAGTTTAGGTGCTAGCTCCTACGAGCAGTACTTC. The chain links TRBV27 to TRBJ2-7; D is uncertain. Germline V lookup: CDR1 MNHEY, CDR2 SMNVEV (reference sequence). CDR3 length: 14 amino acids. V was trimmed by 2 bases and J by 0 bases, leaving 8 bases between them.

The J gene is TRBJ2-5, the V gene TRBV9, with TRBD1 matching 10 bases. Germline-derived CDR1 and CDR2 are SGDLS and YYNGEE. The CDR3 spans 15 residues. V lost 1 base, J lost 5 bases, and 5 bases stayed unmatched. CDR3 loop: CASSVMDRGRETQYF. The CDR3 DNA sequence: TGTGCCAGCAGCGTAATGGACAGGGGGAGGGAGACCCAGTACTTC.

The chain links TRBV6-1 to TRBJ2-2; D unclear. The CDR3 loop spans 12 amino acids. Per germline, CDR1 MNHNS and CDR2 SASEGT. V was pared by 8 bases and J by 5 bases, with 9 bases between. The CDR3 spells CASGRFTGELFF. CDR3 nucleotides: TGTGCCAGCGGCCGCTTTACCGGGGAGCTGTTTTTT.

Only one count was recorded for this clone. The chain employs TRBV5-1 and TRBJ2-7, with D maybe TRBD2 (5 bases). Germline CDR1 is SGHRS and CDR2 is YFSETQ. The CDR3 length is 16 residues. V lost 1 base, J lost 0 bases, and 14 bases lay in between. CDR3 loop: CASSLRVAGSSYEQYV. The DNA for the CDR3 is TGCGCCAGCAGCTTGAGGGTCGCGGGTAGCTCCTACGAGCAGTACGTC.

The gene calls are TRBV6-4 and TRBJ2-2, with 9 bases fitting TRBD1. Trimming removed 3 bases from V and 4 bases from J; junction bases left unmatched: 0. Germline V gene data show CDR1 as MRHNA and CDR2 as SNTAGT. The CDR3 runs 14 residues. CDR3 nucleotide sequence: TGTGCCAGCAGTGAACAGGGGGCCACCGGGGAGCTGTTTTTT. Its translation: CASSEQGATGELFF.

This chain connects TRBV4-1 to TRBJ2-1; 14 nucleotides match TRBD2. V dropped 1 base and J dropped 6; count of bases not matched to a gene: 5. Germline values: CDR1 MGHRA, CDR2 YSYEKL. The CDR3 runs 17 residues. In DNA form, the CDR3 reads TGCGCCAGCAGCCAAGGCCCAGGACTAGCGGGGGGCAATGAGCAGTTCTTC. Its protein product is CASSQGPGLAGGNEQFF.

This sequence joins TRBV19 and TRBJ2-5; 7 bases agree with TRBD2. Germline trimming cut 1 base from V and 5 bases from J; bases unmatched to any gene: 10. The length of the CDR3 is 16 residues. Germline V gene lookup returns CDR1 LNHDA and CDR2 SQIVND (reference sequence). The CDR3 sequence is CASSIVLAGDVETQYF. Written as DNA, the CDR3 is TGTGCCAGTAGTATAGTCCTTGCGGGGGACGTCGAGACCCAGTACTTC.

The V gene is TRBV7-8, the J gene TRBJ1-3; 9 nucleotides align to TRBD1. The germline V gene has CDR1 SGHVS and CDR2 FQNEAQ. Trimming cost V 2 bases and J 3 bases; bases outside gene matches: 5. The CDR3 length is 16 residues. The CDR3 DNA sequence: TGTGCCAGCAGCTTACTACAGGGGGCGGGTGGAAACACCATATATTTT. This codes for CASSLLQGAGGNTIYF. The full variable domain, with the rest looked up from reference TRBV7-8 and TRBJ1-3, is GAGVSQSPRYKVAKRGQDVALRCDPISGHVSLFWYQQALGQGPEFLTYFQNEAQLDKSGLPSDRFFAERPEGSVSTLKIQRTQQEDSAVYLCASSLLQGAGGNTIYFGEGSWLTVV.

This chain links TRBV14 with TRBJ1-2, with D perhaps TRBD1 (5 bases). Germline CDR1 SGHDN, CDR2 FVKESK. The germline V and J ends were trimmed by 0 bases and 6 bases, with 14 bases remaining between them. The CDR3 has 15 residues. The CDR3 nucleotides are TGTGCCAGCAGCCAAGATTTTCGGGGGGTGAATGGCTACACCTTC. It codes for CASSQDFRGVNGYTF.

The CDR3 spells CASSPRGQPWAQHF. The CDR3 nucleotides read TGTGCCAGCTCACCACGGGGACAGCCCTGGGCCCAGCATTTT. V usage is TRBV18 and J usage is TRBJ1-5; TRBD1 agrees at 7 bases. After removal of 1 base from V and 11 bases from J, the junction contained 8 bases not matched to a gene. The CDR3 runs to 14 residues. Germline V gives CDR1 KGHSH, CDR2 LQKENI.

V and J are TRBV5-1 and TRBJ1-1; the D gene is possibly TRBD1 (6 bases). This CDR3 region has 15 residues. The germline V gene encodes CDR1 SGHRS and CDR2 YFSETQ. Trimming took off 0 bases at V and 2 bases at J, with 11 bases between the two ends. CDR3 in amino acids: CASSLGTGFNTEAFF. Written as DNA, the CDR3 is TGCGCCAGCAGCTTGGGAACAGGGTTTAACACTGAAGCTTTCTTT.

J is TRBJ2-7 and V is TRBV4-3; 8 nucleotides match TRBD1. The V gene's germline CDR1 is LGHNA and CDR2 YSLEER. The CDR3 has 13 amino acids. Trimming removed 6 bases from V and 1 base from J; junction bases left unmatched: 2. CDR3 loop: CASSGTGSYEQYF. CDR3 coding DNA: TGCGCCAGCAGTGGGACAGGATCCTACGAGCAGTACTTC.